This TCR beta chain was captured in a study of blood T cell repertoires in COVID-19. The overall study: Sites across the United States, Italy and Spain contributed samples from acute and convalescent COVID-19.

In the original analysis: By means of reference gene primer amplification, nucleated cell counts were estimated. Method: immunoSEQ multiplex PCR; TCRdb's copy keeps in-frame clones and lacks some. The V and J calls and clone size were taken over from that table, and D and trimming were inferred from the DNA. The data show some 260,000 clones, more than 85% seen once. Participants spanned ages 18 to 89 years and resided in about two dozen US areas. The recovered donors of Cohort 3 showed two negative PCRs, clearance, or symptom resolution. This clonotype originated in a man in his forties who had recovered from COVID-19. Sequencing was carried out using PBMCs or T cells enriched from blood (not recorded which).

The CDR3 DNA reads as TGTGCCAGCAGTTCCTACAGGGGGCGCGACTACGAGCAGTACTTC. Its protein is CASSSYRGRDYEQYF. The chain couples TRBV6-5 to TRBJ2-7; 9 bases line up with TRBD1. This CDR3 is built from 15 residues. Unmatched junction bases numbered 7, after V lost 4 bases and J lost 3 bases. Germline CDR1 MNHEY, CDR2 SVGAGI.